The clone carrying this TCR beta chain was observed a single time. Sequencing was performed with immunoSEQ multiplex PCR; in TCRdb, only in-frame clones are kept and a portion is missing. The sample records about 82,000 clones, roughly 87% being singletons. This entry comes from a study of PD-L1 blockade in urothelial cancer. The CDR3 length is 17 residues. The receptor's source is a woman in her sixties or seventies with urothelial cancer. This material consisted of PBMCs, taken around atezolizumab (anti-PD-L1) treatment. J is TRBJ2-7 and V is TRBV12-1; the listed D gene, TRBD1, was not tested against the DNA. TRBV12-1 is a pseudogene segment. The CDR3 DNA reads TGTGCCAGCAGCTTTGCGCAAAACAGGGATGGGACCTACGAGCAGTACTTC. It codes for CASSFAQNRDGTYEQYF.